Sequencing of this TCR beta chain was carried out in a study of blood T cell repertoires in COVID-19. This clone occurred once. In the source study's methods: Amplified reference gene primers provided the basis for estimating nucleated cell counts. Method: immunoSEQ multiplex PCR; TCRdb's copy keeps in-frame clones and lacks some. That table gives V, J and clone size, and the DNA gave D and trimming. The repertoire holds some 70,000 clones, with about nine tenths as singletons. The receptor was derived from a man aged 45-65 years with active COVID-19. Sequenced sample: peripheral blood.

CDR3: CASGLARTGEVNTEAFF. CDR3 nucleotide sequence: TGTGCTAGTGGTTTGGCGCGGACAGGGGAGGTTAACACTGAAGCTTTCTTT. The genes are TRBV12-5 and TRBJ1-1; 9 positions match TRBD1. Trimming at V came to 1 base and at J to 2 bases, leaving 8 bases not matched to a gene. The CDR3 is 17 residues long. CDR1 is LGHNT, CDR2 FRNRAP, per germline.